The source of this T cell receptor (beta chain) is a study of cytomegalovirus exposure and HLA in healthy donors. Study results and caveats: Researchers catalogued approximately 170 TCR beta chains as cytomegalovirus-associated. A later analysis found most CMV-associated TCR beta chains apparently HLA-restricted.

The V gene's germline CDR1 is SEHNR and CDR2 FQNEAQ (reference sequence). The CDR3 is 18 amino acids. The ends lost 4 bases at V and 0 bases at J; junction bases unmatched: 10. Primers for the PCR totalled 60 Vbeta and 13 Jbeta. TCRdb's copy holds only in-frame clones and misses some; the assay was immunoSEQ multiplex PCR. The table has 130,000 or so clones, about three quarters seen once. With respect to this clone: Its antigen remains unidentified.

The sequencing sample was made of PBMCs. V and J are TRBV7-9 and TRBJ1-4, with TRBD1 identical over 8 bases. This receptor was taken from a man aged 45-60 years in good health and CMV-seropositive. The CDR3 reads CASSWLPGQAATNEKLFF. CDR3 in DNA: TGTGCCAGCAGCTGGCTACCGGGACAGGCTGCAACTAATGAAAAACTGTTTTTT.